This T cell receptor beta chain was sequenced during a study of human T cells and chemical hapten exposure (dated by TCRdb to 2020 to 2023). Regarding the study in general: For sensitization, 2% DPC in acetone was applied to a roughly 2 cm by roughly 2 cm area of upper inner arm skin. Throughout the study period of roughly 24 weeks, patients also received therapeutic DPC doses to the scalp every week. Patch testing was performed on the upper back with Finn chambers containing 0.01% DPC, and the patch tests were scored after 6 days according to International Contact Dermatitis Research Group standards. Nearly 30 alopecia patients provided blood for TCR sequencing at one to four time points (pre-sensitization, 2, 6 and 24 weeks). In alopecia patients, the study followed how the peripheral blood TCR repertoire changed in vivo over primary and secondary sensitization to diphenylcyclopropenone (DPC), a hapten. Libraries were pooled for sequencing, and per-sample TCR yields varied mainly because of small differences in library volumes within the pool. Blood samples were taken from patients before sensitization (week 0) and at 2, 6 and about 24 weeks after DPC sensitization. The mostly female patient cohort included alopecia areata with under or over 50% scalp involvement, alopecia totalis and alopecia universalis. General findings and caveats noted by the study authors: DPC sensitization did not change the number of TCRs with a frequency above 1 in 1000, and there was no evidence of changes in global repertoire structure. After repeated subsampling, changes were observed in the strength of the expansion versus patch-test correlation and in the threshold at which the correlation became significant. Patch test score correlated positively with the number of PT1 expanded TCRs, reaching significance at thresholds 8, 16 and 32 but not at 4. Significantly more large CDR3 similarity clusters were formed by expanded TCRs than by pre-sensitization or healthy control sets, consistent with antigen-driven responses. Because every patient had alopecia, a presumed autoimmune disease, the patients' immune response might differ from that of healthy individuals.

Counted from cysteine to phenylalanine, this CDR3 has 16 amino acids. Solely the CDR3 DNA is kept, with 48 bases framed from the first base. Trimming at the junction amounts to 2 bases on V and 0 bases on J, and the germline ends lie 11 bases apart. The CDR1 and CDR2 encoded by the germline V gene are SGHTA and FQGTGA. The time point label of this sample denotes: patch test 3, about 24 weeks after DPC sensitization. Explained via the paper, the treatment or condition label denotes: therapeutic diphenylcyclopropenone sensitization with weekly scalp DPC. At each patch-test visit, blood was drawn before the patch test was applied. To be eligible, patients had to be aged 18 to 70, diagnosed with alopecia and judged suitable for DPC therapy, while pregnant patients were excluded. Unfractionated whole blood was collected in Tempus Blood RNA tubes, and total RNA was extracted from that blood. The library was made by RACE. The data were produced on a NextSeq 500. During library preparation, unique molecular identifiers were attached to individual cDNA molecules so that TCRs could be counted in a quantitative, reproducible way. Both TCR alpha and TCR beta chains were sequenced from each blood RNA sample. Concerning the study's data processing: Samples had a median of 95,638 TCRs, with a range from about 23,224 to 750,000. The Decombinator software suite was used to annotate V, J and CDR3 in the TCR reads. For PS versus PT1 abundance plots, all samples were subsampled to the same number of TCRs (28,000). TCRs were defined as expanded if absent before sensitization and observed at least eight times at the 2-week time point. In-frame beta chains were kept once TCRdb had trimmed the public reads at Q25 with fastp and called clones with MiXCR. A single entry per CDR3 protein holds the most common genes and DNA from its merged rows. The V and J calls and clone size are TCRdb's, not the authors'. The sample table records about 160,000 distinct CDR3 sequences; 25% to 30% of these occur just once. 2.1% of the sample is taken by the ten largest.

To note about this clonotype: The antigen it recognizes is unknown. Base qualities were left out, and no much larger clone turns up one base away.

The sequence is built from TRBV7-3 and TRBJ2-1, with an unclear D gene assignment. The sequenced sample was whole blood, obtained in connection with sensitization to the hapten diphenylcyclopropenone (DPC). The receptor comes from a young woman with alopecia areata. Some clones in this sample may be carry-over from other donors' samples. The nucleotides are TGTGCCAGCAGCTTAGAGCTGGCCAACTCCTACAATGAGCAGTTCTTC. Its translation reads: CASSLELANSYNEQFF.